A selection of T cell receptor beta chains follows, all from one sample in a study of siplizumab effects on memory and regulatory T cells. Measured with immunoSEQ multiplex PCR; TCRdb has only the in-frame clones, and not every one. Here the sample spans about 110,000 clones, roughly 92% being singletons. Specimen: CD4+ T cells sorted from blood. All receptors come from a human donor in good health. Each CDR3 is given with its conserved first and last residue. D genes are given only for firm matches. Size is omitted from some rows. Given values are once, few, many or a class for expanded clones.

>TRBV19|.|TRBJ2-1|.
TGTGCCAGTAGTGTGCAGGTCAGCTCCTACAATGAGCAGTTCTTC
CASSVQVSSYNEQFF
>TRBV9|.|TRBJ1-1|.
TGTGCCAGCAGCGTAGTAATAGGGGCCGGCACTGAAGCTTTCTTT
CASSVVIGAGTEAFF
>TRBV5-1|.|TRBJ2-1|.
TGCGCCAGCAGTATTCGCACACTCAGCTCCTACAATGAGCAGTTCTTC
CASSIRTLSSYNEQFF
>TRBV5-1|.|TRBJ2-2|.
TGCGCCAGCAGGTCGGGAACGAACACCGGGGAGCTGTTTTTT
CASRSGTNTGELFF
>TRBV6-5|.|TRBJ1-4|once
TGTGCCAGCAGTTACGCAGAAAAACTGTTTTTT
CASSYAEKLFF
>TRBV7-6|TRBD2|TRBJ2-1|.
TGTGCCAGCACCGGGTGGACTAGCGGGAGCAATGAGCAGTTCTTC
CASTGWTSGSNEQFF
>TRBV9|TRBD2|TRBJ2-2|.
TGTGCCAGCAGCGGCAAGGGGACTAGCGCCCTCCGGGAGCTGTTTTTT
CASSGKGTSALRELFF
>TRBV27|.|TRBJ2-7|.
TGTGCCAGCAGCCCAGACACGGTGTACGAGCAGTACTTC
CASSPDTVYEQYF
>TRBV6-6|TRBD2|TRBJ2-7|.
TGTGCCAGCACCGACCCTAGCGGGGGAGCCTACGAGCAGTACTTC
CASTDPSGGAYEQYF
>TRBV27|.|TRBJ2-4|.
TGTGCCACCACGGGGTCCGGCGAGATGGGCAAAAACATTCAGTACTTC
CATTGSGEMGKNIQYF
>TRBV18|.|TRBJ1-2|.
TGTGCCAGCTCACCAGGGGGGGATAGATATGGCTACACCTTC
CASSPGGDRYGYTF
>TRBV7-9|TRBD2|TRBJ2-3|.
TGTGCCAGCAGCTCAGGGACTAGCGGGAGGGCTACAGATACGCAGTATTTT
CASSSGTSGRATDTQYF
>TRBV5-1|.|TRBJ2-2|.
TGCGCCAGCAGCTTGGGCATCCCTGGACCCGGGGAGCTGTTTTTT
CASSLGIPGPGELFF
>TRBV19|.|TRBJ1-2|.
TGTGCCAGTAGTGACGTCAGCGTTAACTATGGCTACACCTTC
CASSDVSVNYGYTF
>TRBV7-3|.|TRBJ1-1|.
TGTGCCAGCGACAAACCTAACTGGGACCTCACTGAAGCTTTCTTT
CASDKPNWDLTEAFF
>TRBV7-9|TRBD1|TRBJ2-7|.
TGTGCCAGCAGTCTTAGACAGGGCTACGAGCAGTACTTC
CASSLRQGYEQYF
>TRBV7-9|.|TRBJ1-4|.
TGTGCCAGCAGCTTAGGGGACGATGCTAATGAAAAACTGTTTTTT
CASSLGDDANEKLFF
>TRBV6-6|TRBD1|TRBJ2-5|.
TGTGCCAGCAGTTACAGGGGGCTCGGAGAGACCCAGTACTTC
CASSYRGLGETQYF
>TRBV27|.|TRBJ1-2|.
TGTGCCAGCAGTCCAAACGACAGAAAACGCTATGGCTACACCTTC
CASSPNDRKRYGYTF
>TRBV12-5|.|TRBJ2-1|.
TGTGCTAGTGGTTTGTTTAGCGCGGATGAGCAGTTCTTC
CASGLFSADEQFF
>TRBV7-6|TRBD2|TRBJ2-7|.
TGTGCCAGCAGCTCGGGACTAGCGGGAGGGCGGTACGAGCAGTACTTC
CASSSGLAGGRYEQYF
>TRBV10-3|TRBD2|TRBJ2-1|once
TGTGCCATCACAACCGGACTAGCGGACCCCAGGGGGCAGTTCTTC
CAITTGLADPRGQFF
>TRBV2|TRBD1|TRBJ2-3|once
TGTGCCAGCAGCTCACAGGGGGGCGCAGATACGCAGTATTTT
CASSSQGGADTQYF
>TRBV5-6|TRBD1|TRBJ2-1|.
TGTGCCAGCAGCTTGGGACAGGGTAGTAGTGAGCAGTTCTTC
CASSLGQGSSEQFF
>TRBV6-5|.|TRBJ2-7|.
TGTGCCAGCAGATATGGGACGGACCGAACCTACGAGCAGTACTTC
CASRYGTDRTYEQYF
>TRBV29-1|.|TRBJ2-7|.
TGCAGCGCCTTGGTGACCTACGAGCAGTACTTC
CSALVTYEQYF
>TRBV2|.|TRBJ1-5|.
TGTGCCAGCAGAGATACACTTAACTGGGGACAGCCCCAGCATTTT
CASRDTLNWGQPQHF
>TRBV4-1|TRBD1|TRBJ2-5|.
TGCGCCAGCAGCCAGCGCCACAGGGGGGAGGAGACCCAGTACTTC
CASSQRHRGEETQYF
>TRBV25-1|.|TRBJ1-5|.
TGTGCCAGCAGTGAATCGGTTGGGGATCAGCCCCAGCATTTT
CASSESVGDQPQHF
>TRBV19|TRBD1|TRBJ2-7|.
TGTGCCAGTAGGGACAGGGACAACGAGCAGTACTTC
CASRDRDNEQYF
>TRBV19|.|TRBJ2-3|.
TGTGCCAGTAGTATAAGGGGAGGAGGCACAGATACGCAGTATTTT
CASSIRGGGTDTQYF
>TRBV5-5|TRBD1|TRBJ2-2|.
TGTGCCAGCAGCACGGGACAGGGGACCGGGGAGCTGTTTTTT
CASSTGQGTGELFF
>TRBV19|TRBD2|TRBJ2-1|.
TGTGCCAGTAGGGGGGGGACTAGCGGGAGTAATGAGCAGTTCTTC
CASRGGTSGSNEQFF
>TRBV7-9|TRBD1|TRBJ2-5|.
TGTGCCAGCAGCCCGCCCCGACAGGGGAACTTGCAAGAGACCCAGTACTTC
CASSPPRQGNLQETQYF
>TRBV11-1|TRBD1|TRBJ2-7|.
TGTGCCAGCAGCTGGGACAGAAGCTACGAGCAGTACTTC
CASSWDRSYEQYF
>TRBV19|.|TRBJ1-3|.
TGTGCCAGTAGTGTCCGAGCAAACACCATATATTTT
CASSVRANTIYF
>TRBV7-2|.|TRBJ1-2|.
TGTGCCAGCAGCTTATCCGTAAACTATGGCTACACCTTC
CASSLSVNYGYTF